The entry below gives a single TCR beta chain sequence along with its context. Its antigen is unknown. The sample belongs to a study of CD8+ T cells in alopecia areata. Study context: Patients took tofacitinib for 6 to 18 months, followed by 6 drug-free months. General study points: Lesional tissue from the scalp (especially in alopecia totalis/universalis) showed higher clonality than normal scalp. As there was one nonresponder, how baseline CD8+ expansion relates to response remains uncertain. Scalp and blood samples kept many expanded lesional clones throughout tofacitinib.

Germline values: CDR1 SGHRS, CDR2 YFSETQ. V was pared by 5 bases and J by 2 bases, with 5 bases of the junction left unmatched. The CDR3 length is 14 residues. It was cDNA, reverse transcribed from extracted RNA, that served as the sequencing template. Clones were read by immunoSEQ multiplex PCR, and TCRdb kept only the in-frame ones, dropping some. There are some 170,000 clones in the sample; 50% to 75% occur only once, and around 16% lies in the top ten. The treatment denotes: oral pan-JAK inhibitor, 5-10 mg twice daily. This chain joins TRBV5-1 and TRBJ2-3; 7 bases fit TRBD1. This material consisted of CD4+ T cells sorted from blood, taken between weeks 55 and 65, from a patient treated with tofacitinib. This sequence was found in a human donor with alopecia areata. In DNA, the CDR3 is TGCGCCAGCAGTCGCGGACAGGTCACAGATACGCAGTATTTT. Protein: CASSRGQVTDTQYF.